This T cell receptor (beta chain) was identified in a study of blood T cell repertoires in COVID-19 (dated by TCRdb to 2018 to 2021). For context, the study as a whole: Collaborator samples came from the United States, Italy and Spain and covered acute and convalescent phases of COVID-19. The dataset comprised deeply sampled blood TCRbeta repertoires from subjects exposed to, actively infected with, or recovered from COVID-19. The sample metadata nearly always contained a de-identified subject ID, COVID-19 status, age in years and sex. The repertoires were released in a freely available public database intended as a resource for research on the immune response to SARS-CoV-2. The samples were drawn from two sources: the first 160 participants of the ongoing ImmuneRACE study, and some 1,300 subjects contributed by 6 global collaborators. The material from the prospective study consisted of cDNA or gDNA derived from T cells, B-cell-depleted T cells, or PBMCs. Where available, HLA class I and class II types were obtained from metadata supplied by the sample provider rather than from assay-based typing.

Participants in the prospective study were enrolled through a virtual design, were aged roughly 18 to 90 years, and lived in approximately 24 United States geographic areas. To assign participants to cohorts, the prospective study relied on clinical history that participants themselves reported in a screening survey and a study questionnaire. Exposed participants were defined as having been in contact with someone with a PCR-confirmed or clinician-diagnosed COVID-19 case within 2 weeks of study entry. In the prospective study, mobile phlebotomists collected whole blood, serum and a nasopharyngeal or oropharyngeal swab from each participant. Additional blood draws and questionnaires over an approximately 2-month period could optionally be provided by prospective study participants. Before DNA extraction, blood samples from the prospective study were shipped at room temperature or frozen. This clone appeared once. Its antigen remains unidentified. No qualities accompany the bases; no much larger clone lies one base away.

TCRbeta CDR3 regions were amplified from genomic DNA using the immunoSEQ Assay, a bias-controlled multiplex PCR. The paper's data handling went like this. The number of nucleated cells in each sample was estimated by amplification of reference gene primers within the assay. To quantify the absolute abundance of each unique TCRbeta CDR3 rearrangement, sequence reads were collapsed and filtered. For each sample, productive Simpson clonality was calculated as the square root of Simpson's diversity index across productive rearrangements. TCRdb re-hosts the immuneACCESS table, in-frame sequences only. Its copies lack some clones; in the studies checked, an unresolved V gene accounts for under half of them, and the cause for the rest is not known. V and J calls and clone size follow that table, whereas D and trimming were derived from the DNA. The sample yields a few hundred thousand clones; around 83% were counted once. 6.6% of the sample goes to the ten largest clones.

Study-level results and caveats: How much clinical and demographic metadata was included differed by source and by participant, and the metadata was provided uncurated.

The sequenced material came from PBMCs or T cells enriched from blood (not recorded which). This receptor was taken from a woman aged 45-59 years who had been exposed to COVID-19.

The CDR3 protein is CAWSRPGTEAFF. The DNA is as follows: TGTGCCTGGAGTCGGCCGGGGACTGAAGCTTTCTTT. The chain joins TRBV30 to TRBJ1-1, with no D gene named confidently. V is shortened by 2 bases, J by 5 bases, and the region joining them spans 9 bases. Sequences GTSNPN (CDR1) and SVGIG (CDR2) are obtained from the germline V gene (reference sequence). From the cysteine up to the phenylalanine, the CDR3 has a length of 12 residues. Only the CDR3 part of the read is kept: 36 bases, read in frame from the first base.